Following are 18 T cell receptor beta chains from one sample sequenced in a study of T cells in Graves' hyperthyroidism and ophthalmopathy. The source material, RNA transcripts, was used to amplify TCR beta CDR3 regions. TCR CDR3 regions were first amplified by RT-PCR with HTBI primers. One entry per CDR3 protein results from TCRdb running MiXCR on the multiplex PCR reads. This table has about 590,000 distinct CDR3 sequences, about 14% appearing once. Material: blood. The origin of the receptors is a woman aged 18-30 years with Graves' ophthalmopathy.

The table lists this clonotype with a few counts. The chain employs TRBV29-1 and TRBJ1-2; the D is unclear. Germline V gives CDR1 SQVTM, CDR2 ANQGSEA. V was clipped by 6 bases and J by 3 bases, with 8 bases between them. This CDR3 contains 11 residues. CDR3 nucleotides: TGCAGCGTGGGCTTCGACTATGGCTACACCTTC. It translates to CSVGFDYGYTF.

V gene TRBV30 combines with J gene TRBJ1-6, with D perhaps matching TRBD1 (6 bases). V was cut by 1 base and J by 0 bases, with 10 bases left in between. Looked up from germline, CDR1 is GTSNPN and CDR2 is SVGIG (reference sequence). The length of the CDR3 is 16 residues. In nucleotides, the CDR3 is TGTGCCTGGAGTGCAGGGGCCGTCTCCTATAATTCACCCCTCCACTTT. The encoded protein is CAWSAGAVSYNSPLHF.

The chain has TRBV5-5 and TRBJ1-1; 9 bases are shared with TRBD1. The CDR3 is 14 amino acids. Germline V CDR1 and CDR2: SGHKS, YYEKEE (reference sequence). V lost 5 bases to trimming and J lost 8 bases; unmatched junction nucleotides: 10. CDR3 nucleotide sequence: TGTGCCAGCAGATACGGGACAGGGAGGGGAGAAGCTTTCTTT. Protein sequence: CASRYGTGRGEAFF.

This clonotype was found many times. The rearrangement joins TRBV11-2 to TRBJ2-3, with D uncertain. The CDR3 is made up of 16 amino acids. The germline CDR1 and CDR2 sequences are SGHAT and FQNNGV. Trimming stripped 4 bases from V and 2 bases from J, with 16 bases between. CDR3 coding DNA: TGTGCCAGCAGCTCCTGGGCACCCGCGGACACAGATACGCAGTATTTT. It yields the protein CASSSWAPADTDTQYF. The variable domain in full, completed from reference TRBV11-2 and TRBJ2-3, reads EAGVAQSPRYKIIEKRQSVAFWCNPISGHATLYWYQQILGQGPKLLIQFQNNGVVDDSQLPKDRFSAERLKGVDSTLKIQPAKLEDSAVYLCASSSWAPADTDTQYFGPGTRLTVL.

A few counts support this clonotype. This chain links TRBV7-9 with TRBJ1-4, with D perhaps TRBD1 (5 bases). There are 17 residues in the CDR3. With 5 bases removed from V and 0 bases from J, the gap between germline ends came to 16 bases. From germline, CDR1 is SEHNR and CDR2 FQNEAQ (reference sequence). For the CDR3, the DNA is TGTGCCAGCAGCCCGGGGCGGGGTCCAGCAACTAATGAAAAACTGTTTTTT. Amino acid sequence: CASSPGRGPATNEKLFF.

This clonotype appeared a few times. The CDR3 region has the DNA TGTGCCAGCAGCTTAATAAAGGGACTAGCGGGAGGCAATGAGCAGTTCTTC. This gives the protein CASSLIKGLAGGNEQFF. V and J are TRBV7-9 and TRBJ2-1; 15 bases fit TRBD2. The germline CDR1 and CDR2 sequences are SEHNR and FQNEAQ (reference sequence). J lost 6 bases, V lost 2 bases, and 5 bases had no gene match. The CDR3 runs to 17 residues.

There are many counts of this clonotype. In nucleotides, the CDR3 is TGTGCCAGCACCGCCCAGTCGGGCAATCAGCCCCAGCATTTT. This gives the protein CASTAQSGNQPQHF. V gene TRBV12-3 or TRBV12-4 combines with J gene TRBJ1-5; no clear D gene. V was pared by 7 bases and J by 2 bases, with 12 bases between. The length of the CDR3 is 14 residues.

Ten or more counts support this clonotype. The CDR3: CASSESGGFTEAFF. The CDR3 coding sequence is TGTGCCAGCAGCGAGTCAGGGGGTTTCACTGAAGCTTTCTTT. V gene TRBV28 combines with J gene TRBJ1-1; TRBD1 aligns across 7 bases. V trimming: 6 bases; J trimming: 4 bases; junction bases outside the gene matches: 8. Germline V lookup: CDR1 MDHEN, CDR2 SYDVKM. The CDR3 is 14 amino acids. The whole variable domain, filled in from reference TRBV28 and TRBJ1-1, reads DVKVTQSSRYLVKRTGEKVFLECVQDMDHENMFWYRQDPGLGLRLIYFSYDVKMKEKGDIPEGYSVSREKKERFSLILESASTNQTSMYLCASSESGGFTEAFFGQGTRLTVV.

There are a few counts of this clonotype. The chain links TRBV18 to TRBJ1-4, with D unclear. Trimming removed 0 bases at V and 6 bases at J, with 11 bases between. Germline V gene sequence: CDR1 KGHSH, CDR2 LQKENI. This CDR3 has 15 residues. The CDR3 bases are TGTGCCAGCTCACCACCATCCCGGGCGTATGAAAAACTGTTTTTT. It specifies CASSPPSRAYEKLFF. The complete variable domain, with remaining parts taken from reference TRBV18 and TRBJ1-4, reads NAGVMQNPRHLVRRRGQEARLRCSPMKGHSHVYWYRQLPEEGLKFMVYLQKENIIDESGMPKERFSAEFPKEGPSILRIQQVVRGDSAAYFCASSPPSRAYEKLFFGSGTQLSVL.

As DNA, the CDR3 is TGTGCCAGCAGTTTAGGCCAGGCCCTCTCCTACGAGCAGTACTTC. This sequence encodes CASSLGQALSYEQYF. This chain joins TRBV12-3 or TRBV12-4 and TRBJ2-7; no clear D. Trimming shortened V by 1 base and J by 0 bases, and 10 bases separated the two germline ends. The CDR3 is 15 amino acids.

The chain is built from TRBV27 and TRBJ2-7; TRBD2 agrees at 8 bases. V lost 3 bases and J lost 0; bases outside the gene matches: 10. The germline V gene has CDR1 MNHEY and CDR2 SMNVEV (reference sequence). The CDR3 is 17 residues long. The CDR3, as DNA: TGTGCCAGCAGTTTTAGCGGGGCAAAACCCAGCTCCTACGAGCAGTACTTC. As protein: CASSFSGAKPSSYEQYF.

V usage is TRBV7-9 and J usage is TRBJ2-7; 9 bases are shared with TRBD1. V was pared by 5 bases and J by 3 bases, with 5 bases of the junction left unmatched. Germline CDR1 is SEHNR and CDR2 is FQNEAQ (reference sequence). This CDR3 has 14 amino acids. CDR3 amino acids: CASSRDRVGYEQYF. CDR3 bases: TGTGCCAGCAGCCGGGACAGGGTGGGCTACGAGCAGTACTTC.

This clonotype was observed many times. The chain has TRBV11-2 and TRBJ1-1; 11 nucleotides line up with TRBD1. With 4 bases clipped from V and 4 bases from J, the junction kept 8 bases outside the gene matches. Germline V gene sequence: CDR1 SGHAT, CDR2 FQNNGV. The CDR3 runs 16 residues. Here the CDR3 reads CASSSGQGAWSTEAFF. The CDR3 DNA reads TGTGCCAGCAGCTCAGGACAGGGGGCGTGGAGCACTGAAGCTTTCTTT. Drawing the rest from reference TRBV11-2 and TRBJ1-1, the complete variable domain is EAGVAQSPRYKIIEKRQSVAFWCNPISGHATLYWYQQILGQGPKLLIQFQNNGVVDDSQLPKDRFSAERLKGVDSTLKIQPAKLEDSAVYLCASSSGQGAWSTEAFFGQGTRLTVV.

There are a few counts of this clonotype. The rearrangement links TRBV30 to TRBJ1-5; TRBD1 matches 10 bases. After removal of 1 base from V and 5 bases from J, the junction contained 5 bases not matched to a gene. The CDR3 sequence is 15 residues long. Germline V gives CDR1 GTSNPN, CDR2 SVGIG (reference sequence). DNA of the CDR3: TGTGCCTGGAGTGCTACCGGGACAGGGGATCAGCCCCAGCATTTT. Amino acid sequence: CAWSATGTGDQPQHF.

The chain's CDR3 is CASSSSGRAYDTQYF. CDR3 nucleotide sequence: TGTGCCAGCAGTTCTAGCGGGAGGGCCTATGATACGCAGTATTTT. The chain carries TRBV28 and TRBJ2-3; TRBD2 agrees at 12 bases. The CDR3 runs to 15 residues. Germline lookup yields CDR1 MDHEN and CDR2 SYDVKM. With V trimmed by 4 bases and J by 6 bases, 5 bases remained unmatched.

Ten or more counts support this clonotype. The gene calls are TRBV10-3 and TRBJ1-4; TRBD1 agrees at 7 bases. Unmatched junction bases numbered 11, after V lost 6 bases and J lost 7 bases. CDR3 length: 15 amino acids. Germline assignment: CDR1 ENHRY and CDR2 SYGVKD. CDR3 DNA: TGTGCCATCAGGAAAACAGGGGAAGGCGGTGAAAAACTGTTTTTT. The encoded protein is CAIRKTGEGGEKLFF.

This clonotype occurred many times. The chain combines TRBV9 with TRBJ2-3; D tentatively reads TRBD1 or TRBD2 (6 bases each). The CDR3 consists of 16 residues. V lost 0 bases to trimming and J lost 0 bases, with 11 bases between them. Germline values: CDR1 SGDLS, CDR2 YYNGEE. The CDR3 sequence: CASSVDQGTSTDTQYF. CDR3 nucleotides: TGTGCCAGCAGCGTAGATCAGGGGACTAGCACAGATACGCAGTATTTT.

This chain uses TRBV11-1 with TRBJ1-1, with a weak D call TRBD1 (5 bases). The V gene lost 1 base and the J gene lost 4 bases, with 13 bases spanning the gap. Germline V gene sequence: CDR1 SGHAT, CDR2 FQDESV (reference sequence). The CDR3 totals 15 residues. This CDR3 is CASSLERGVFTEAFF. Here the CDR3 DNA reads TGTGCCAGCAGCTTAGAGAGAGGGGTGTTCACTGAAGCTTTCTTT.